This T cell receptor beta chain was recovered during a study of control samples from healthy donors and cancer patients. The assay was immunoSEQ multiplex PCR, and TCRdb's table has in-frame clones only and misses some. The data hold 60,000 to 100,000 clones, with 75% to 90% observed a single time. V lost 1 base and J lost 7, with 8 bases in between. CDR3 length: 13 residues. CDR1 and CDR2 from the germline V gene are KGHSH and LQKENI. Material: blood. The TCR originated in a man aged 50 or older in good health. The chain combines TRBV18 with TRBJ2-1, with D maybe TRBD2 (5 bases). CDR3 sequence reads: CASSPLAWNEQFF. DNA of the CDR3: TGTGCCAGCTCACCACTAGCGTGGAATGAGCAGTTCTTC.